These 28 T cell receptor beta chains share one sample of origin, sequenced in a study of naive and memory T cell subsets. Overall study results and limits: Especially in CD8 cells, naive repertoires contained a few larger clonotypes, possibly CD45RA-re-expressing memory cells.

The antigens these receptors bind are not known. An equimolar mix of two oligonucleotides served as the beta constant-region primer for TRBC1 and TRBC2. The ligated cDNA underwent four PCR rounds using SP2 and nested alpha and beta constant-region primers. TCRdb itself ran the UMI-ligation and nested PCR reads through MiXCR, one entry per CDR3 protein. The table has about 150,000 distinct CDR3 sequences, over 20% seen once. Sequencing was performed on naive CD4+ T cells from blood. The receptors derive from a human donor in good health.

This clonotype was recorded many times. The V and J genes are TRBV29-1 and TRBJ2-3; the D call may be TRBD1 or TRBD2 (5 bases each). This CDR3 spans 18 amino acids. V shed 5 bases and J shed 3 bases, with 27 bases lying between them. Germline assignment: CDR1 SQVTM and CDR2 ANQGSEA. For the CDR3, the DNA is TGCAGCGTTCCCTGGGCTAGCCACGGCAGGGTGTCGACAGATACGCAGTATTTT. Amino acids: CSVPWASHGRVSTDTQYF.

The sample holds a few counts of this clonotype. The V call is TRBV12-3 or TRBV12-4, the J call TRBJ2-7, with TRBD2 as a possible D gene (6 bases). The CDR3 has 13 amino acids. V was cut by 1 base and J by 9 bases, with 13 bases left in between. The CDR3 loop is CASSLVLRGGQYF. The CDR3 DNA sequence: TGTGCCAGCAGTTTAGTATTACGGGGAGGGCAGTACTTC.

The chain carries TRBV18 and TRBJ2-7; perhaps TRBD1 as D (6 bases). The CDR3 is 15 residues long. CDR1 is KGHSH and CDR2 is LQKENI in the germline V gene. The V gene lost 3 bases and the J gene lost 7 bases, with 19 bases spanning the gap. CDR3 amino acids: CASSPPTGPTGEQYF. CDR3 coding DNA: TGTGCCAGCTCACCCCCGACAGGACCTACCGGAGAGCAGTACTTC.

This clonotype appeared a few times. CDR3 coding DNA: TGTGCCAGCAGCGGACGGAACTCCTATGGCTACACCTTC. Its translation: CASSGRNSYGYTF. The rearrangement uses TRBV9 and TRBJ1-2; D is undetermined. Trimming cost V 3 bases and J 4 bases, with 10 bases left between them. In germline, CDR1 is SGDLS, CDR2 YYNGEE. The CDR3 is made up of 13 amino acids. The full variable domain, with the rest looked up from reference TRBV9 and TRBJ1-2, is DSGVTQTPKHLITATGQRVTLRCSPRSGDLSVYWYQQSLDQGLQFLIQYYNGEERAKGNILERFSAQQFPDLHSELNLSSLELGDSALYFCASSGRNSYGYTFGSGTRLTVV.

This clonotype came up many times. J is TRBJ2-7 and V is TRBV6-1; 9 nucleotides align to TRBD1. V shed 8 bases and J 1 base; nucleotides not matched to a gene: 6. The CDR3 extends over 14 amino acids. Looked up from germline, CDR1 is MNHNS and CDR2 is SASEGT. The CDR3 protein is CASQTGGPSYEQYF. Written as DNA, the CDR3 is TGTGCCAGCCAGACAGGGGGTCCTTCCTACGAGCAGTACTTC.

The V gene is TRBV19, the J gene TRBJ1-1; no clear D. Trimming removed 6 bases at V and 0 bases at J, with 11 bases between. CDR1 is LNHDA and CDR2 is SQIVND in the germline V gene (reference sequence). The CDR3 consists of 14 residues. The CDR3: CASSLPLMNTEAFF. CDR3 DNA: TGTGCCAGTAGCCTGCCCCTCATGAACACTGAAGCTTTCTTT.

The chain carries TRBV28 and TRBJ1-6, with no clear D. The germline V gene has CDR1 MDHEN and CDR2 SYDVKM. CDR3 size: 13 residues. Trimming cost V 8 bases and J 6 bases, with 11 bases left between them. The CDR3 loop reads CASHTNSNSPLHF. The CDR3 DNA follows: TGTGCCAGCCATACTAACAGTAATTCACCCCTCCACTTT.

The CDR3 spells CASKTSGNQFF. The CDR3 nucleotides read TGTGCCAGCAAGACTAGCGGGAATCAGTTCTTC. The V and J genes are TRBV28 and TRBJ2-1, with 11 bases matching TRBD2. Germline V gene sequence: CDR1 MDHEN, CDR2 SYDVKM. V was pared by 7 bases and J by 13 bases, with 3 bases of the junction left unmatched. The CDR3 loop spans 11 amino acids.

The V call is TRBV9, the J call TRBJ2-7; 9 bases agree with TRBD2. Germline CDR1 reads SGDLS; CDR2 reads YYNGEE. Trimming took 0 bases from V and 2 from J; bases not matched to a gene: 3. CDR3 length: 15 residues. DNA of the CDR3: TGTGCCAGCAGCGTAGCTACTAGCGGGCCCTACGAGCAGTACTTC. Amino acids: CASSVATSGPYEQYF.

The gene calls are TRBV3-1 and TRBJ1-5; D ambiguous. This CDR3 contains 12 residues. The V and J ends lost 5 bases and 9 bases respectively, with 11 bases between them. From germline, CDR1 is LGHDT and CDR2 YNNKEL (reference sequence). The CDR3 coding sequence is TGTGCCAGCAGCTCCTTGGGTTTGCCCCAGCATTTT. This codes for CASSSLGLPQHF.

The chain joins TRBV19 to TRBJ2-4; D is ambiguous. Germline assignment: CDR1 LNHDA and CDR2 SQIVND (reference sequence). Between the trimmed V and J ends, which lost 10 bases and 0 bases, there was a span of 13 bases. This CDR3 spans 14 amino acids. The CDR3 spells CATAVLLAKNIQYF. CDR3 in DNA: TGTGCCACCGCAGTCCTACTAGCCAAAAACATTCAGTACTTC.

This chain connects TRBV6-1 to TRBJ1-1; 10 nucleotides match TRBD1. The germline V gene has CDR1 MNHNS and CDR2 SASEGT. Trimming cost V 8 bases and J 1 base; bases outside gene matches: 7. The CDR3 is made up of 15 amino acids. For the CDR3, the DNA is TGTGCCAGCGCTCTGGACAGGGGGGCGAACACTGAAGCTTTCTTT. Its protein is CASALDRGANTEAFF.

This clonotype was picked up a small number of times. The V and J genes are TRBV28 and TRBJ1-3, with TRBD1 identical over 10 bases. Germline values: CDR1 MDHEN, CDR2 SYDVKM. With 4 bases clipped from V and 7 bases from J, the junction kept 4 bases outside the gene matches. The CDR3 totals 14 residues. CDR3 in amino acids: CASSSTGGRNTIYF. The CDR3 region has the DNA TGTGCCAGCAGTTCGACAGGGGGCCGGAACACCATATATTTT.

The chain carries TRBV20-1 and TRBJ2-7; D is perhaps TRBD2 (6 bases). CDR1 is DFQATT and CDR2 is SNEGSKA in the germline V gene (reference sequence). The CDR3 loop spans 15 amino acids. Between the trimmed V and J ends, which lost 6 bases and 2 bases, there was a span of 20 bases. The CDR3 DNA reads TGCAGTGCCCCTGGCCCGGGAGCTAAGACCTACGAGCAGTACTTC. Amino acid sequence: CSAPGPGAKTYEQYF.

This clonotype was observed many times. This rearrangement joins TRBV5-1 to TRBJ2-2, with a possible D match to TRBD2 (6 bases). Germline V lookup: CDR1 SGHRS, CDR2 YFSETQ. V was pared by 4 bases and J by 0 bases, with 10 bases between. The CDR3 extends over 15 amino acids. Here the CDR3 DNA reads TGCGCCAGCAGCAGGCTAGCGACGAACACCGGGGAGCTGTTTTTT. Its translation is CASSRLATNTGELFF. Full variable domain (rest looked up from reference TRBV5-1 and TRBJ2-2): KAGVTQTPRYLIKTRGQQVTLSCSPISGHRSVSWYQQTPGQGLQFLFEYFSETQRNKGNFPGRFSGRQFSNSRSEMNVSTLELGDSALYLCASSRLATNTGELFFGEGSRLTVL.

The chain carries TRBV6-6 and TRBJ1-2; D is undetermined. V was cut by 5 bases and J by 6 bases, with 13 bases left in between. There are 13 residues in the CDR3. The germline V gene has CDR1 MNHNY and CDR2 SVGAGI (reference sequence). The CDR3 sequence: CASSTVGGDGYTF. The CDR3 coding sequence is TGTGCCAGCAGTACGGTGGGTGGTGATGGCTACACCTTC.

This clonotype was observed a handful of times. V usage is TRBV30 and J usage is TRBJ2-1; 13 nucleotides align to TRBD2. From germline, CDR1 is GTSNPN and CDR2 SVGIG (reference sequence). The CDR3 runs 16 residues. V shed 0 bases, J shed 4 bases, and the junction held 3 bases outside the gene matches. CDR3 region: CAWSVPGLAGYNEQFF. In DNA, the CDR3 is TGTGCCTGGAGTGTCCCGGGACTAGCGGGGTACAATGAGCAGTTCTTC.

This chain connects TRBV3-1 to TRBJ2-5, with D maybe TRBD2 (6 bases). The CDR3 length is 15 residues. V was pared by 4 bases and J by 5 bases, with 17 bases between. Germline V CDR1 and CDR2: LGHDT, YNNKEL (reference sequence). CDR3 in amino acids: CASSPWGELGETQYF. In nucleotides, the CDR3 is TGTGCCAGCAGCCCCTGGGGGGAACTTGGGGAGACCCAGTACTTC.

The CDR3 DNA is TGTGCCAGCAGCCAAGGAGGAACCAAAAACATTCAGTACTTC. The encoded protein is CASSQGGTKNIQYF. The chain carries TRBV3-1 and TRBJ2-4; D uncertain. V was cut by 1 base and J by 2 bases, with 6 bases left in between. Germline lookup yields CDR1 LGHDT and CDR2 YNNKEL (reference sequence). The CDR3 is made up of 14 amino acids.

The rearrangement uses TRBV29-1 and TRBJ2-1, with 8 bases identical to TRBD2. V lost 3 bases, J lost 2 bases, and 12 bases stayed unmatched. The CDR3 extends over 17 amino acids. Germline CDR1 reads SQVTM; CDR2 reads ANQGSEA. Written as DNA, the CDR3 is TGCAGCGTTGATAGCAGCGGGAGTGGGATTACCTACAATGAGCAGTTCTTC. Protein product: CSVDSSGSGITYNEQFF.

The chain combines TRBV7-3 with TRBJ1-4; D unresolved. Between the trimmed V and J ends, which lost 5 bases and 2 bases, there was a span of 12 bases. Germline V gives CDR1 SGHTA, CDR2 FQGTGA. The CDR3 has 15 residues. CDR3 protein: CASSPLTRTNEKLFF. The CDR3 DNA follows: TGTGCCAGCAGCCCATTGACAAGGACTAATGAAAAACTGTTTTTT.

This chain joins TRBV11-2 and TRBJ2-7, with 7 bases fitting TRBD2. The V gene end was trimmed by 6 bases and the J gene end by 3 bases; junction bases not matched to a gene: 8. The CDR3 has 14 amino acids. The germline gives CDR1 SGHAT, CDR2 FQNNGV. The CDR3 sequence is CASRPGLIFYEQYF. CDR3 bases: TGTGCCAGCAGGCCGGGACTAATTTTCTACGAGCAGTACTTC.

This rearrangement joins TRBV7-3 to TRBJ2-7; TRBD1 agrees at 9 bases. In germline, CDR1 is SGHTA, CDR2 FQGTGA. The CDR3 runs to 17 residues. V lost 5 bases to trimming and J lost 0 bases; unmatched junction nucleotides: 11. The CDR3 spells CASSLVILGQGSYEQYF. CDR3 DNA sequence: TGTGCCAGCAGCCTGGTAATACTGGGACAGGGCTCCTACGAGCAGTACTTC.

This clonotype was counted between two and nine times. The rearrangement joins TRBV5-1 to TRBJ2-1; 13 nucleotides line up with TRBD2. This CDR3 is built from 15 residues. Germline CDR1 reads SGHRS; CDR2 reads YFSETQ. The V and J ends lost 5 bases and 7 bases, in that order; junction bases with no gene match: 6. CDR3 DNA: TGCGCCAGCAGTCACGGACTAGCGGGAGTGAATGAGCAGTTCTTC. This translates into CASSHGLAGVNEQFF.

This clonotype was found once. One end of the junction does not line up with germline, which may come from a read error. The J gene is TRBJ2-3, the V gene TRBV10-3, with D possibly being TRBD2 (6 bases). CDR3 length equals 13 residues. Looked up from germline, CDR1 is ENHRY and CDR2 is SYGVKD. The CDR3 nucleotides are TGTACCATCACACGGGAGAGCACAGATACGCAGTATTTT. This sequence encodes CTITRESTDTQYF.

This clonotype was counted a few times. The genes are TRBV30 and TRBJ1-2; a weak D match, TRBD1 (5 bases). The CDR3 runs 17 residues. Germline CDR1 reads GTSNPN; CDR2 reads SVGIG (reference sequence). V dropped 3 bases and J dropped 8 bases, with 28 bases sitting between them. CDR3 protein: CAWSVPAGEMGEGGYTF. CDR3 coding DNA: TGTGCCTGGAGCGTACCGGCCGGTGAAATGGGGGAAGGAGGCTACACCTTC.

This clonotype showed up just a few times. CDR3 sequence: CASSLDPSGSFSDTGELFF. The CDR3 DNA is TGTGCCAGCAGCTTAGATCCTAGCGGGAGCTTTTCTGACACCGGGGAGCTGTTTTTT. V usage is TRBV7-8 and J usage is TRBJ2-2; 10 nucleotides align to TRBD2. This CDR3 has 19 amino acids. V was pared by 1 base and J by 3 bases, with 11 bases of the junction left unmatched. Germline V CDR1 and CDR2: SGHVS, FQNEAQ.

The chain recombines TRBV7-3 with TRBJ1-1, with TRBD1 matching over 7 bases. J lost 7 bases, V lost 2 bases, and 4 bases had no gene match. Germline values: CDR1 SGHTA, CDR2 FQGTGA. The CDR3 has 13 residues. The CDR3 coding sequence is TGTGCCAGCAGCTTACAAGGGGGCGGTGAAGCTTTCTTT. Translation: CASSLQGGGEAFF.